Below are 22 T cell receptor beta chains sequenced from a single sample in a study of T-cell memory formation after mild COVID-19. TCRdb re-analysed the 5' RACE reads in MiXCR, keeping a single row per CDR3 protein. The sample records about 560,000 distinct CDR3 sequences, about a fifth being singletons. The specimen sequenced was PBMCs or a T cell subset sorted from them (not recorded which). These receptors all come from an adult woman who had mild COVID-19 (a few samples of this study predate the infection). Cell type and time point are not known.

This clonotype occurred many times. The chain uses TRBV6-1 and TRBJ2-3; D not certain. The V gene lost 1 base and the J gene lost 11 bases, with 16 bases spanning the gap. Germline values: CDR1 MNHNS, CDR2 SASEGT. The CDR3 loop spans 14 amino acids. In DNA, the CDR3 is TGTGCCAGCAGTGAAGTGGCAGGACCTTGGGAGCAGTATTTT. Its translation: CASSEVAGPWEQYF.

The chain is built from TRBV29-1 and TRBJ2-7; TRBD1 is a possible D gene (6 bases). The V gene's germline CDR1 is SQVTM and CDR2 ANQGSEA. With 6 bases removed from V and 2 bases from J, the gap between germline ends came to 14 bases. This CDR3 contains 13 residues. The CDR3, as DNA: TGCAGCGTCTACGACAGGCAGGCCTACGAGCAGTACTTC. This sequence encodes CSVYDRQAYEQYF.

A few counts support this clonotype. CDR3 sequence reads: CASSLRGNMNTEAFF. The CDR3 DNA follows: TGTGCCAGCAGCTTGAGGGGGAACATGAACACTGAAGCTTTCTTT. J is TRBJ1-1 and V is TRBV5-6; tentatively, D is TRBD1 (6 bases). The CDR3 sequence is 15 residues long. V lost 1 base and J lost 0, with 10 bases in between. CDR1 and CDR2 from the germline V gene are SGHDT and YYEEEE.

The chain joins TRBV9 to TRBJ2-1; TRBD1 aligns across 7 bases. The junction had 14 bases not matched to a gene; V was cut back by 4 bases and J by 4 bases. Germline CDR1 is SGDLS and CDR2 is YYNGEE. CDR3 size: 17 residues. CDR3 nucleotides: TGTGCCAGCAGCCGGGGAACGGGACAGCTAAGATACAATGAGCAGTTCTTC. This translates into CASSRGTGQLRYNEQFF.

This clonotype has a handful of counts. This chain joins TRBV30 and TRBJ1-1, with D possibly TRBD1 on 5 matching bases. This CDR3 has 14 amino acids. CDR1 and CDR2 from the germline V gene are GTSNPN and SVGIG (reference sequence). The V end was cut by 1 base, the J end by 1 base, with 10 bases between. CDR3 region: CAWSEGNGNTEAFF. CDR3 nucleotides: TGTGCCTGGAGTGAGGGGAACGGGAACACTGAAGCTTTCTTT. The entire variable domain, with the rest obtained from reference TRBV30 and TRBJ1-1, is as follows: SQTIHQWPATLVQPVGSPLSLECTVEGTSNPNLYWYRQAAGRGLQLLFYSVGIGQISSEVPQNLSASRPQDRQFILSSKKLLLSDSGFYLCAWSEGNGNTEAFFGQGTRLTVV.

The CDR3 is CASSQDGNEYNEQFF. As DNA, the CDR3 is TGCGCCAGCAGCCAAGATGGAAACGAGTACAATGAGCAGTTCTTC. This chain connects TRBV4-1 to TRBJ2-1, with no clear D. CDR1 MGHRA and CDR2 YSYEKL come from the germline V gene. The CDR3 totals 15 residues. V shed 0 bases and J shed 4 bases, with 10 bases lying between them.

This clonotype was counted only a few times. V is TRBV5-1 and J is TRBJ1-4; D remains ambiguous. V was clipped by 2 bases and J by 0 bases, with 8 bases between them. CDR3 length equals 15 residues. Germline V gene data show CDR1 as SGHRS and CDR2 as YFSETQ. DNA for the CDR3: TGCGCCAGCAGCTTCTTTTCTGCAACTAATGAAAAACTGTTTTTT. Amino acid sequence: CASSFFSATNEKLFF.

This clonotype was detected only a few times. This sequence joins TRBV7-9 and TRBJ2-2; D uncertain. Trimming pared 5 bases from V and 4 bases from J, leaving 14 bases between. The germline gives CDR1 SEHNR, CDR2 FQNEAQ (reference sequence). The CDR3 runs to 15 residues. The DNA for the CDR3 is TGTGCCAGCAGCCCACCCAGCCGAGGCACCGGGGAGCTGTTTTTT. Amino acid sequence: CASSPPSRGTGELFF.

The V gene is TRBV10-3, the J gene TRBJ1-1, with D uncertain. Trimming pared 2 bases from V and 1 base from J, leaving 11 bases between. Per germline, CDR1 ENHRY and CDR2 SYGVKD. The CDR3 spans 15 residues. CDR3 bases: TGTGCCATCAGTGAGCCCTCGGCAGCGAACACTGAAGCTTTCTTT. Residues: CAISEPSAANTEAFF.

As for this clonotype: This may be a read error, as it is one base from a much larger clone. V gene TRBV9 combines with J gene TRBJ1-6, with 10 bases matching TRBD1. The CDR3 contains 15 residues. Germline values: CDR1 SGDLS, CDR2 YYNGEE. The CDR3 bases are TGTGCCAGCAGCCCCTACGGGACAGGGGAATCACCCATCCACTTT. This translates into CASSPYGTGESPIHF. Variable domain in full (rest from reference TRBV9 and TRBJ1-6): DSGVTQTPKHLITATGQRVTLRCSPRSGDLSVYWYQQSLDQGLQFLIQYYNGEERAKGNILERFSAQQFPDLHSELNLSSLELGDSALYFCASSPYGTGESPIHFGNGTRLTVT.

This clonotype appeared many times. The chain is built from TRBV5-1 and TRBJ2-5, with D maybe TRBD2 (5 bases). Trimming shortened V by 4 bases and J by 4 bases, and 17 bases separated the two germline ends. The CDR3 is made up of 15 amino acids. Germline-derived CDR1 and CDR2 are SGHRS and YFSETQ. The CDR3 here is CASSPTEGWGETQYF. The CDR3 nucleotides are TGCGCCAGCAGCCCCACCGAGGGATGGGGAGAGACCCAGTACTTC.

J is TRBJ2-7 and V is TRBV20-1; the D gene is possibly TRBD2 (6 bases). This CDR3 spans 15 amino acids. Trimming took off 0 bases at V and 3 bases at J, with 15 bases between the two ends. Germline CDR1 and CDR2: DFQATT and SNEGSKA (reference sequence). The CDR3 bases are TGCAGTGCTAGAGATCTGGGGGGATGGAGCTACGAGCAGTACTTC. Translated, it gives CSARDLGGWSYEQYF.

This clonotype was detected a few times. The chain links TRBV2 to TRBJ2-3, with 10 nucleotides matching TRBD1. This CDR3 has 14 residues. Germline assignment: CDR1 SNHLY and CDR2 FYNNEI. Trimming took 8 bases from V and 10 from J; bases not matched to a gene: 12. CDR3 region: CASRPTDRGAAQYF. The CDR3 coding sequence is TGTGCCAGCCGCCCAACGGACAGGGGGGCGGCGCAGTATTTT.

V is TRBV27 and J is TRBJ1-5; 9 bases are shared with TRBD1. The CDR3 consists of 15 residues. In germline, CDR1 is MNHEY, CDR2 SMNVEV (reference sequence). V trimming: 6 bases; J trimming: 5 bases; junction bases outside the gene matches: 8. In DNA, the CDR3 is TGTGCCAGCAGCGACGGGACAGGGCTATATCAGCCCCAGCATTTT. Translated, it gives CASSDGTGLYQPQHF.

This clonotype was counted ten times or more. This chain joins TRBV7-7 and TRBJ2-3; 7 bases map to TRBD2. The J segment lost 3 bases and the V segment lost 5 bases, leaving 8 bases of the junction unmatched. Germline assignment: CDR1 SSHAT and CDR2 FNYEAQ (reference sequence). The length of the CDR3 is 15 residues. The CDR3 sequence: CASSPLAARTDTQYF. As DNA, the CDR3 is TGTGCCAGCAGCCCCCTAGCGGCACGGACAGATACGCAGTATTTT.

The rearrangement uses TRBV20-1 and TRBJ2-3; D is perhaps TRBD2 (5 bases). The CDR3 runs to 17 residues. The germline V and J ends were trimmed by 5 bases and 0 bases, with 21 bases remaining between them. The germline V gene has CDR1 DFQATT and CDR2 SNEGSKA (reference sequence). This CDR3 reads CSAPPGGDGLSTDTQYF. Written as DNA, the CDR3 is TGCAGTGCTCCCCCCGGAGGCGACGGCCTGAGCACAGATACGCAGTATTTT.

This clonotype has a handful of counts. The chain joins TRBV15 to TRBJ2-4, with TRBD1 as a possible D gene (5 bases). V dropped 8 bases and J dropped 0 bases, with 14 bases sitting between them. Germline lookup yields CDR1 LNHNV and CDR2 YYDKDF (reference sequence). The CDR3 length is 15 residues. CDR3 DNA sequence: TGTGCCACCTCGACAGCCACGCTAGCCAAAAACATTCAGTACTTC. Amino acids: CATSTATLAKNIQYF.

This chain links TRBV12-3 or TRBV12-4 with TRBJ1-4; D call uncertain. The CDR3 is 13 residues long. V was pared by 3 bases and J by 5 bases, with 7 bases between. The DNA for the CDR3 is TGTGCCAGCAGTTTCGGGCAGAATGAAAAACTGTTTTTT. Protein: CASSFGQNEKLFF.

CDR3 in DNA: TGTGCCAGCAGTCCATCCGGGACAGGCGCTAACTATGGCTACACCTTC. It is translated as CASSPSGTGANYGYTF. The chain couples TRBV12-3 or TRBV12-4 to TRBJ1-2; 8 positions agree with TRBD1. The CDR3 extends over 16 amino acids. The J segment lost 0 bases and the V segment lost 5 bases, leaving 8 bases of the junction unmatched.

The rearrangement joins TRBV24-1 to TRBJ2-5, with 7 bases identical to TRBD1. Germline values: CDR1 KGHDR, CDR2 SFDVKD. This CDR3 spans 13 amino acids. With 7 bases clipped from V and 4 bases from J, the junction kept 5 bases outside the gene matches. The CDR3 bases are TGTGCCACCAGCCTGACAGGGAGAGAGACCCAGTACTTC. Its protein product is CATSLTGRETQYF.

The sample holds many counts of this clonotype. The chain is built from TRBV15 and TRBJ2-5, with a tentative D call TRBD2 (6 bases). The CDR3 is 16 residues long. From germline, CDR1 is LNHNV and CDR2 YYDKDF (reference sequence). V was trimmed by 3 bases and J by 4 bases, leaving 18 bases between them. CDR3 residues: CATSRGGVSGSETQYF. The CDR3 bases are TGTGCCACCAGCAGGGGGGGAGTGTCGGGTTCAGAGACCCAGTACTTC.

V is TRBV29-1 and J is TRBJ2-5; D might be TRBD2 (6 bases). CDR3 length: 13 residues. The germline V gene has CDR1 SQVTM and CDR2 ANQGSEA. Trimming took off 4 bases at V and 4 bases at J, with 13 bases between the two ends. The CDR3 nucleotides are TGCAGCGTTGTGGTGGGGGGAGTAGAGACCCAGTACTTC. It yields the protein CSVVVGGVETQYF. The full variable domain, completed using reference TRBV29-1 and TRBJ2-5, is SAVISQKPSRDICQRGTSLTIQCQVDSQVTMMFWYRQQPGQSLTLIATANQGSEATYESGFVIDKFPISRPNLTFSTLTVSNMSPEDSSIYLCSVVVGGVETQYFGPGTRLLVL.